Listed here are 9 T cell receptor beta chains from one sample, sequenced in a study of shared clonotypes between healthy human individuals. This table comes from immunoSEQ multiplex PCR, and its TCRdb copy is limited to in-frame clones, with some not included. The data contain about 710,000 clones, less than 80% of them singletons. The specimen was memory CD4+ T cells sorted from blood. This sample's subset: CD45RA-negative fraction. These receptors all come from a young woman in good health.

This clone was counted between two and nine times. This chain uses TRBV5-6 with TRBJ2-5; D may be TRBD1 (5 bases). V was trimmed by 1 base and J by 4 bases, leaving 17 bases between them. The CDR3 runs 16 residues. From germline, CDR1 is SGHDT and CDR2 YYEEEE. CDR3 bases: TGTGCCAGCAGCTTGAATAGGGGCCCACCCCCAGAGACCCAGTACTTC. This codes for CASSLNRGPPPETQYF.

The CDR3 coding sequence is TGCAGCGTTAAGAGAGAGGGCACTGAAGCTTTCTTT. This encodes CSVKREGTEAFF. The genes are TRBV29-1 and TRBJ1-1; D call uncertain. The germline V and J ends were trimmed by 5 bases and 4 bases, with 11 bases remaining between them. Looked up from germline, CDR1 is SQVTM and CDR2 is ANQGSEA. The CDR3 loop spans 12 amino acids.

The chain joins TRBV19 to TRBJ2-3; the D is unclear. V was trimmed by 10 bases and J by 2 bases, leaving 25 bases between them. Germline values: CDR1 LNHDA, CDR2 SQIVND (reference sequence). The CDR3 length is 17 residues. The DNA for the CDR3 is TGTGCCACTAAGAGGTCATCTGCCACTGGGATCACAGATACGCAGTATTTT. Its translation is CATKRSSATGITDTQYF.

This clone was detected a few times. CDR3 in amino acids: CAWTVFLDSEAFF. The DNA of the CDR3 is TGTGCCTGGACCGTCTTCTTGGATAGCGAAGCTTTCTTT. This chain links TRBV30 with TRBJ1-1; D unclear. Germline CDR1 reads GTSNPN; CDR2 reads SVGIG (reference sequence). The CDR3 runs to 13 residues. V lost 4 bases and J 8 bases, leaving 17 bases between the germline ends. The whole variable domain, filled in from reference TRBV30 and TRBJ1-1, reads SQTIHQWPATLVQPVGSPLSLECTVEGTSNPNLYWYRQAAGRGLQLLFYSVGIGQISSEVPQNLSASRPQDRQFILSSKKLLLSDSGFYLCAWTVFLDSEAFFGQGTRLTVV.

The CDR3 loop is CASGLRNSGNTIYF. The CDR3 DNA is TGTGCCAGCGGATTGCGGAACTCTGGAAACACCATATATTTT. The V gene is TRBV2, the J gene TRBJ1-3; no clear D. In germline, CDR1 is SNHLY, CDR2 FYNNEI. Trimming took 8 bases from V and 0 from J, leaving 11 bases between them. The CDR3 spans 14 residues.

V is TRBV5-6 and J is TRBJ2-7, with 9 bases matching TRBD1. V dropped 4 bases and J dropped 4; count of bases not matched to a gene: 9. The germline CDR1 and CDR2 sequences are SGHDT and YYEEEE. This CDR3 spans 15 amino acids. The CDR3, as DNA: TGTGCCAGCAGCCTGACCGGGACAGGGTGGTACGAGCAGTACTTC. This translates into CASSLTGTGWYEQYF.

CDR3 coding DNA: TGTGCCAGCAGCCTCCCCGGGGGGGGAGTAACGAAGCAGTACTTC. Translated: CASSLPGGGVTKQYF. The rearrangement links TRBV5-4 to TRBJ2-7, with 8 nucleotides matching TRBD2. There are 15 residues in the CDR3. Germline V gene data show CDR1 as SGHNT and CDR2 as YYREEE (reference sequence). The trim removed 4 bases at V and 8 bases at J, leaving 14 bases unmatched.

This chain joins TRBV6-1 and TRBJ2-3, with D tentatively TRBD2 (6 bases). Trimming removed 0 bases from V and 1 base from J, with 11 bases in between. Germline assignment: CDR1 MNHNS and CDR2 SASEGT. This CDR3 contains 16 residues. The CDR3 spells CASSEARSGRTDTQYF. The DNA of the CDR3 is TGTGCCAGCAGTGAAGCGAGAAGCGGGCGCACAGATACGCAGTATTTT.

The chain couples TRBV28 to TRBJ1-1; 9 bases are shared with TRBD1. The CDR3 extends over 15 amino acids. The V gene end was trimmed by 6 bases and the J gene end by 4 bases; junction bases not matched to a gene: 9. From germline, CDR1 is MDHEN and CDR2 SYDVKM. CDR3: CASRARTGVGTEAFF. CDR3 nucleotides: TGTGCCAGCAGAGCCCGGACAGGGGTCGGCACTGAAGCTTTCTTT.